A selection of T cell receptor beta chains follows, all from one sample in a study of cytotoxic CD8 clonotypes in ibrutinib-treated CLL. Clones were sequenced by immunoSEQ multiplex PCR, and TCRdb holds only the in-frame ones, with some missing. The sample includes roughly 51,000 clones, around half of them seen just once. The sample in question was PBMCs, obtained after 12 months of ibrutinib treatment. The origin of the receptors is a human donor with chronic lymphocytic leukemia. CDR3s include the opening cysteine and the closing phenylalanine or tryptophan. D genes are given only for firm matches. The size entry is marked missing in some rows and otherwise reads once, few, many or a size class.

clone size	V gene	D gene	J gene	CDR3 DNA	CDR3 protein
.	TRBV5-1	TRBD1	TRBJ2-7	TGCGCCAGCAGCGTTCAGGACAGGGGTGCGAAACAGTACTTC	CASSVQDRGAKQYF
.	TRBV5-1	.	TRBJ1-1	TGCGCCAGCAGTTTGACAGGCACAGTGAACACTGAAGCTTTCTTT	CASSLTGTVNTEAFF
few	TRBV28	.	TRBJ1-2	TGTGCCAGCCTTTATGGTAACTATGGCTACACCTTC	CASLYGNYGYTF
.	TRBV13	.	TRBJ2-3	TGTGCCAGCAGCTCACCGTACATGTATATGGGGGGCACAGATACGCAGTATTTT	CASSSPYMYMGGTDTQYF
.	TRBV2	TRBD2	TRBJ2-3	TGTGCCAGCAGTGCGACTAGCGGGAGAGTAGATACGCAGTATTTT	CASSATSGRVDTQYF
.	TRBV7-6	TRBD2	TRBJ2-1	TGTGCCAGCAGCAAAATTAATAAGACTAGCGGGAGGGCCAGGGAGTACAATGAGCAGTTCTTC	CASSKINKTSGRAREYNEQFF
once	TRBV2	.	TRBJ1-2	TGTGCCAGCAGTGAAGCGCTTCCAGGTGAGGGTGGCTACACCTTC	CASSEALPGEGGYTF
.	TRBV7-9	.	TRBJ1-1	TGTGCCAGCAGCCTCGATGTTGAAGCTTTCTTT	CASSLDVEAFF
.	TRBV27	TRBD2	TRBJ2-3	TGTGCCAGCAGTTTGGTAGCGGGTAACCCTAGCACAGATACGCAGTATTTT	CASSLVAGNPSTDTQYF
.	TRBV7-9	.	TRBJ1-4	TGTGCCAGCAGCGCCAGTTTAGGGGAAAAACTGTTTTTT	CASSASLGEKLFF
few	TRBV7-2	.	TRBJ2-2	TGTGCCAGCAGCTTAGCGCGGGGAGGCGGGGAGCTGTTTTTT	CASSLARGGGELFF
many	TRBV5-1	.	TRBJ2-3	TGCGCCAGCAGGAAGCGGAGCAGCACAGATACGCAGTATTTT	CASRKRSSTDTQYF
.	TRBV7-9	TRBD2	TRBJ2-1	TGTGCCAGCAGCTTAGTGGGTAGCGGGAGGAATGAGCAGTTCTTC	CASSLVGSGRNEQFF
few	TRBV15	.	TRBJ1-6	TGTGCCACCAGCAGAGATCTGAGGAAGAATTCACCCCTCCACTTT	CATSRDLRKNSPLHF
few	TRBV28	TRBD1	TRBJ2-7	TGTGCCAGCCAGGGGGCAGTGTACGAGCAGTACTTC	CASQGAVYEQYF
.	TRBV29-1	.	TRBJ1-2	TGCAGCGTTGCAGGGTGGGAGGACGGCTACACCTTC	CSVAGWEDGYTF
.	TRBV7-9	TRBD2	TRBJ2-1	TGTGCCAGCAGCGTGGTGGCTAGCGGGAGTTGGCCCTACAATGAGCAGTTCTTC	CASSVVASGSWPYNEQFF
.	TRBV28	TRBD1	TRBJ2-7	TGTGCCAGCAGCACCCGGACAGGGCCCGAGCAGTACTTC	CASSTRTGPEQYF
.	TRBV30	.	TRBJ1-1	TGTGCCTGGTCGAAACGGGCGGTGAACACTGAAGCTTTCTTT	CAWSKRAVNTEAFF
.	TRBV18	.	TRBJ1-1	TGTGCCAGCTCACCAGGTAAAGAAACAGAAGCTTTCTTT	CASSPGKETEAFF
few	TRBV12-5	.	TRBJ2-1	TGTGCTAGTGCCTCGGGTCTTTCCTACAATGAGCAGTTCTTC	CASASGLSYNEQFF
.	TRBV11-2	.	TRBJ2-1	TGTGCCAGCAGCCAAGGTACTAGAGGAAACTACAATGAGCAGTTCTTC	CASSQGTRGNYNEQFF